This TCR beta chain was sequenced during a study of blood T cell repertoires in COVID-19. The germline V and J ends were trimmed by 4 bases and 3 bases, with 10 bases remaining between them. This CDR3 contains 14 residues. Germline V lookup: CDR1 LNHDA, CDR2 SQIVND (reference sequence). Sequencing was performed with immunoSEQ multiplex PCR; in TCRdb, only in-frame clones are kept and a portion is missing. The table records fewer than 350,000 clones, roughly 93% of them present only once. In its sample, this clone was seen a few times. The receptor comes from a middle-aged woman with acute COVID-19. Sequences were obtained from PBMCs or T cells enriched from blood (not recorded which). The V call is TRBV19, the J call TRBJ1-5; the D gene is possibly TRBD1 (5 bases). The CDR3 protein is CASSSQDNNQPQHF. In nucleotides, the CDR3 is TGTGCCAGTAGTAGTCAGGACAACAATCAGCCCCAGCATTTT.